The subject of this entry is one TCR beta chain. This sample was taken from a study of blood T cell repertoires in COVID-19. Germline assignment: CDR1 SGHRS and CDR2 YFSETQ. Trimming shortened V by 0 bases and J by 4 bases, and 11 bases separated the two germline ends. The CDR3 extends over 14 amino acids. In the authors' workflow: Amplification from reference gene primers served as the basis for estimated nucleated cell counts. TCRdb's table, derived via immunoSEQ multiplex PCR, lists solely in-frame clones and lacks some. V, J and clone size were drawn from that table, and D and trimming were deduced from the DNA. The sample contains around 140,000 clones, 65% to 80% of which appear only once.

The material sequenced was peripheral blood. V and J are TRBV5-1 and TRBJ2-7, with D perhaps matching TRBD1 (6 bases). The TCR was taken from a middle-aged man with acute or convalescent COVID-19. The CDR3 reads CASSLAPGEYEQYF. The CDR3, as DNA: TGCGCCAGCAGCTTGGCCCCAGGGGAGTACGAGCAGTACTTC.